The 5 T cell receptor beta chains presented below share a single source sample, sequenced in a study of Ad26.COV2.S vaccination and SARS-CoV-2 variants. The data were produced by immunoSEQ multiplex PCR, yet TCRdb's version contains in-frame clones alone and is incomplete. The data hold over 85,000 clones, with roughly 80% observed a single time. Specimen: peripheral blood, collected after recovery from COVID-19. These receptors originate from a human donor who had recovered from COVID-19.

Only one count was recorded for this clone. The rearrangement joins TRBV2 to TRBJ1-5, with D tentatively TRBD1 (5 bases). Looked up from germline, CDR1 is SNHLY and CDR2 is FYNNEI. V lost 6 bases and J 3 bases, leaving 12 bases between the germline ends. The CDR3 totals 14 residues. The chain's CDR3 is CASSPDTFNQPQHF. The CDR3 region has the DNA TGTGCCAGCAGCCCGGACACTTTCAATCAGCCCCAGCATTTT.

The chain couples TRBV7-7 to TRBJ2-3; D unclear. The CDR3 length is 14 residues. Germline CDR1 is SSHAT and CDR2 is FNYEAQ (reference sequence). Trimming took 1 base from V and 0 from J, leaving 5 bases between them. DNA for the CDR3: TGTGCCAGCAGCTTAGGAGCTAGCACAGATACGCAGTATTTT. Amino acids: CASSLGASTDTQYF.

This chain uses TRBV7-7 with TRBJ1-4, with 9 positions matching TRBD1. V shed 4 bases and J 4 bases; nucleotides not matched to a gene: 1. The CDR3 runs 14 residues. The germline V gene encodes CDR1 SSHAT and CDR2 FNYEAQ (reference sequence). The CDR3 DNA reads TGTGCCAGCAGCTCGGGACAGGGTAATGAAAAACTGTTTTTT. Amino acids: CASSSGQGNEKLFF.

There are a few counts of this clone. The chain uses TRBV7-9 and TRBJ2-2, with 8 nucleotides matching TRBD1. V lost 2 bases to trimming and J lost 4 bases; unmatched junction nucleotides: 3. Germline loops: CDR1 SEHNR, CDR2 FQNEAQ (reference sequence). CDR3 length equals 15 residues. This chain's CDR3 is CASSLRTGTTGELFF. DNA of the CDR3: TGTGCCAGCAGCTTACGGACAGGGACCACCGGGGAGCTGTTTTTT.

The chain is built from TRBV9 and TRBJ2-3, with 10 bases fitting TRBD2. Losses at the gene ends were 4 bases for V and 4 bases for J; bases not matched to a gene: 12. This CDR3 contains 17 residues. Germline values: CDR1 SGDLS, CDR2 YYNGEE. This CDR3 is CASSPVTSGFGADTQYF. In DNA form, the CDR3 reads TGTGCCAGCAGCCCGGTGACTAGCGGGTTTGGGGCAGATACGCAGTATTTT.